This T cell receptor (beta chain) originates from a study of human T cells and chemical hapten exposure. TCRdb re-called the RACE reads with MiXCR, one entry per CDR3 protein. Of around 300,000 distinct CDR3 sequences listed, 5% to 6.5% are singletons. This clonotype was recorded at least ten times. Time point noted: pre-sensitization, week 0. Treatment in this sample: therapeutic diphenylcyclopropenone sensitization with weekly scalp DPC. Each patch test followed a blood draw. Suited to DPC and affected by alopecia, the donors ranged from 18 to 70 years old. This TCR was recovered from a woman between 18 and 29 years old with alopecia areata. Some clones in this sample may be carry-over from other donors' samples. This material consisted of whole blood, taken in connection with sensitization to the hapten diphenylcyclopropenone (DPC).

CDR3 nucleotides: TGCAGCGTTCGTCGCAACAATGAGCAGTTCTTC. This gives the protein CSVRRNNEQFF. The chain employs TRBV29-1 and TRBJ2-1; no clear D gene. Germline V gives CDR1 SQVTM, CDR2 ANQGSEA. The CDR3 runs 11 residues. V was cut by 5 bases and J by 5 bases, with 7 bases left in between.